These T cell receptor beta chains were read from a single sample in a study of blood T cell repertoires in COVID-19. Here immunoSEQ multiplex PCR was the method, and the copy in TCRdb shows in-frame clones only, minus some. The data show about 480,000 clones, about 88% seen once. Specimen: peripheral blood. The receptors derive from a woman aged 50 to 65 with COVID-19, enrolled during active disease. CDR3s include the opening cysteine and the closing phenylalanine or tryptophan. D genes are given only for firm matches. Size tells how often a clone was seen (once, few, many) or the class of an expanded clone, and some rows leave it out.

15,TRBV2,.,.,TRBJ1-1,CASRGTGGNTEKAFF,TGTGCCAGCAGGGGTACCGGGGGTAACACTGAAAAAGCTTTCTTT
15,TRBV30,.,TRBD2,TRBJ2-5,CAWTGGAVVQETQYF,TGTGCATGGACCGGGGGGGCGGTCGTCCAAGAGACCCAGTACTTC
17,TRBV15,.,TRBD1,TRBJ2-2,CATSGLTGGGSVGELFF,TGTGCCACCAGCGGCCTGACAGGGGGAGGGTCGGTCGGGGAGCTGTTTTTT
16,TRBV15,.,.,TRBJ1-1,CATSRDQARMNTEAFF,TGTGCCACCAGCAGAGATCAGGCCAGGATGAACACTGAAGCTTTCTTT
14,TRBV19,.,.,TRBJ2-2,CASTAVANTGELFF,TGTGCCAGTACGGCGGTCGCGAACACCGGGGAGCTGTTTTTT
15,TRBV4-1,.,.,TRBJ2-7,CASSQEDSIPYEQYF,TGCGCCAGCAGCCAAGAGGACAGCATCCCCTACGAGCAGTACTTC
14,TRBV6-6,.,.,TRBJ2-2,CASSWQENTGELFF,TGTGCCAGCAGTTGGCAGGAAAACACCGGGGAGCTGTTTTTT
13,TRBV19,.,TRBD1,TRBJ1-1,CASSTQGAMEAFF,TGTGCCAGTAGTACCCAGGGGGCAATGGAAGCTTTCTTT
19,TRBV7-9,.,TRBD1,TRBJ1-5,CASSYLGTVITSRNQPQHF,TGTGCCAGCAGTTATTTAGGGACAGTGATAACTAGCCGCAATCAGCCCCAGCATTTT
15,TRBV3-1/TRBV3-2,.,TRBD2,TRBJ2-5,CASSSRLAGAETQYF,TGTGCCAGCAGCTCGCGACTAGCGGGAGCCGAGACCCAGTACTTC
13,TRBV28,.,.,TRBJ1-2,CASMDGANYGYTF,TGTGCCAGCATGGACGGGGCTAACTATGGCTACACCTTC
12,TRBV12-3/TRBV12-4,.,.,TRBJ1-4,CASSLVGEKLFF,TGTGCCAGCAGTTTAGTGGGCGAAAAACTGTTTTTT
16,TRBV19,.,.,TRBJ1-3,CASSIWTPGSRNTIYF,TGTGCCAGTAGTATATGGACACCCGGATCCAGAAACACCATATATTTT
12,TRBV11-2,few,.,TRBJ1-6,CASSSVNSPLHF,TGTGCCAGCAGCTCGGTAAATTCACCCCTCCACTTT
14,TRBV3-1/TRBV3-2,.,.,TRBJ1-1,CASSQGSLDTEAFF,TGTGCCAGCAGCCAAGGGAGTTTGGACACTGAAGCTTTCTTT
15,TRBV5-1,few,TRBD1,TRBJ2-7,CASSLGGTDSVEQYF,TGCGCCAGCAGCTTGGGGGGGACAGATTCCGTCGAGCAGTACTTC
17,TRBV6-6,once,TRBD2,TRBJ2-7,CASSLGLAGGNSYEQYF,TGTGCCAGCAGTCTCGGACTAGCGGGGGGGAACTCCTACGAGCAGTACTTC
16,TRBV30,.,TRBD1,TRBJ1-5,CAWSAPDREKGQPQHF,TGTGCCTGGAGTGCCCCCGACAGGGAGAAGGGCCAGCCCCAGCATTTT
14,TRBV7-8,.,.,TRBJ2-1,CASSLSITSVEQFF,TGTGCCAGCAGCTTATCCATCACGAGCGTTGAGCAGTTCTTC
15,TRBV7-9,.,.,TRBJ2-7,CASSPLVEGSYEQYF,TGTGCCAGCAGCCCCCTCGTGGAGGGATCCTACGAGCAGTACTTC
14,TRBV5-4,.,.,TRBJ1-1,CASSLGLSDTEAFF,TGTGCCAGCAGCTTGGGACTATCTGACACTGAAGCTTTCTTT
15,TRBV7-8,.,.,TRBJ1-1,CASSLEGGPYTEAFF,TGTGCCAGCAGCTTAGAGGGGGGGCCCTACACTGAAGCTTTCTTT
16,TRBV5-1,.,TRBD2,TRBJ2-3,CASSLDPSGSRDTQYF,TGCGCCAGCAGCTTGGACCCTAGCGGTTCTAGGGATACGCAGTATTTT
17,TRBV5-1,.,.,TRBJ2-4,CASSLGARGPRGNIQYF,TGCGCCAGCAGCTTGGGAGCGAGGGGCCCCAGGGGAAACATTCAGTACTTC
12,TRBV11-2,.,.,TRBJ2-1,CASSLGQPKQFF,TGTGCCAGCAGCTTAGGACAGCCGAAGCAGTTCTTC